This entry is about one T cell receptor beta chain. What it recognizes is unknown. The assay was immunoSEQ multiplex PCR, and TCRdb's table has in-frame clones only and misses some. Among about 67,000 clones listed, 84% were seen once. The germline V and J ends were trimmed by 0 bases and 5 bases, with 10 bases remaining between them. The CDR3 totals 13 residues. Germline CDR1 reads GTSNPN; CDR2 reads SVGIG (reference sequence). This sample is drawn from a study of T cell responses to AZD1222 COVID-19 vaccine. At the level of the study: Second-dose intervals near 4 or 12 weeks were combined. Whole-study results and caveats: A reported finding is that nearly half of spike-specific TCRs target unmutated variant regions. Spike was spanned by vaccine-associated CD4 TCRs, with dominance at 160-218 and 743-854.

The chain links TRBV30 to TRBJ1-2; no firm D call. The source was peripheral blood, collected on day 0 of AZD1222 vaccination. The sequence was collected from an adult in good health. The CDR3 nucleotides are TGTGCCTGGAGTGTCGGACCCCCTTATGGCTACACCTTC. It codes for CAWSVGPPYGYTF. The whole variable domain, filled in from reference TRBV30 and TRBJ1-2, reads SQTIHQWPATLVQPVGSPLSLECTVEGTSNPNLYWYRQAAGRGLQLLFYSVGIGQISSEVPQNLSASRPQDRQFILSSKKLLLSDSGFYLCAWSVGPPYGYTFGSGTRLTVV.